What follows are 11 T cell receptor beta chains derived from one specimen sequenced in a study of breast tumors, draining lymph nodes, adjacent tissues. The lymph nodes were axillary draining lymph nodes from breast cancer patients. TCRdb fed the multiplex PCR reads into MiXCR, producing one record per CDR3 protein. The data show around 300,000 distinct CDR3 sequences, 30% seen once. The material sequenced was axillary lymph node tissue. These TCRs come from a female donor with breast cancer. Some clones in this sample may be carry-over from other donors' samples.

V usage is TRBV24-1 and J usage is TRBJ2-2; TRBD2 agrees at 8 bases. Trimming cost V 0 bases and J 5 bases; bases outside gene matches: 7. The CDR3 extends over 17 amino acids. CDR1 is KGHDR, CDR2 SFDVKD, per germline. This CDR3 reads CATSDLVGRANTGELFF. The CDR3 bases are TGTGCCACCAGTGATTTGGTCGGGAGGGCTAATACCGGGGAGCTGTTTTTT.

This chain connects TRBV9 to TRBJ1-4; D gene ambiguous. The germline V and J ends were trimmed by 6 bases and 10 bases, with 16 bases remaining between them. There are 13 residues in the CDR3. From germline, CDR1 is SGDLS and CDR2 YYNGEE. The DNA of the CDR3 is TGTGCCAGCAACCGGGATGATAGTGGAAAACTGTTTTTT. Translating it yields CASNRDDSGKLFF.

V usage is TRBV28 and J usage is TRBJ2-1, with D perhaps given as TRBD1 or TRBD2 (6 bases each). Trimming cost V 5 bases and J 4 bases, with 18 bases left between them. The germline CDR1 and CDR2 sequences are MDHEN and SYDVKM. This CDR3 has 16 amino acids. CDR3 bases: TGTGCCAGCAGTACCCCTGGCGGAGGGGGGTACAATGAGCAGTTCTTC. Translating it yields CASSTPGGGGYNEQFF. The whole variable domain, remainder taken from reference TRBV28 and TRBJ2-1, is DVKVTQSSRYLVKRTGEKVFLECVQDMDHENMFWYRQDPGLGLRLIYFSYDVKMKEKGDIPEGYSVSREKKERFSLILESASTNQTSMYLCASSTPGGGGYNEQFFGPGTRLTVL.

A remark on this clonotype: A much larger clone is a single base away; this may be a read error. J is TRBJ2-7 and V is TRBV20-1; possibly TRBD1 for D (6 bases). This CDR3 is 14 amino acids long. The germline CDR1 and CDR2 sequences are DFQATT and SNEGSKA (reference sequence). Deletions cut 6 bases from V and 6 bases from J, with 21 bases between. The CDR3 is CSAQTGTSTSEQYF. For the CDR3, the DNA is TGCAGTGCCCAAACCGGGACATCCACCTCCGAGCAGTACTTC.

The rearrangement uses TRBV5-1 and TRBJ2-5, with D perhaps being TRBD1 or TRBD2 (6 bases each). V lost 2 bases, J lost 5 bases, and 16 bases lay in between. CDR1 and CDR2 (germline): SGHRS, YFSETQ. The length of the CDR3 is 15 residues. The CDR3 spells CASSLGGQVGETQYF. CDR3 DNA: TGCGCCAGCAGCTTAGGGGGGCAGGTCGGGGAGACCCAGTACTTC.

The gene calls are TRBV7-2 and TRBJ2-7; the match to TRBD2 covers 16 bases. The V gene's germline CDR1 is SGHTA and CDR2 FQGNSA. This CDR3 region has 19 residues. Germline trimming cut 3 bases from V and 6 bases from J; bases unmatched to any gene: 14. CDR3 protein: CASSFSGTSGRAVGSEQYF. The CDR3 region has the DNA TGTGCCAGCAGCTTTTCCGGGACTAGCGGGAGGGCCGTCGGGAGCGAGCAGTACTTC.

V usage is TRBV30 and J usage is TRBJ2-2; no definite D call. This CDR3 contains 14 residues. CDR1 is GTSNPN and CDR2 is SVGIG in the germline V gene (reference sequence). Trimming stripped 0 bases from V and 3 bases from J, with 8 bases between. Here the CDR3 reads CAWSVGSHTGELFF. The CDR3 DNA follows: TGTGCCTGGAGTGTCGGCTCCCACACCGGGGAGCTGTTTTTT.

This clonotype showed up many times. V gene TRBV6-4 combines with J gene TRBJ2-2, with 14 nucleotides matching TRBD2. V gave up 6 bases and J gave up 8 bases; unmatched junction bases: 8. This CDR3 region has 16 residues. Germline V gives CDR1 MRHNA, CDR2 SNTAGT. This CDR3 reads CASSKGLAGATGELFF. The CDR3 DNA reads TGTGCCAGCAGCAAGGGACTAGCGGGAGCGACTGGGGAGCTGTTTTTT.

Worth noting for this clonotype: One end of the junction is discordant with germline, which a read error may explain. This sequence joins TRBV28 and TRBJ1-1; D is unresolved. The CDR3 has 11 residues. Germline V gives CDR1 MDHEN, CDR2 SYDVKM. The CDR3 nucleotides are TGTGCCAGCAGTCAAGCCCCTGATGCTTTCTTT. Its protein product is CASSQAPDAFF.

As DNA, the CDR3 is TGTGCCAGCAGTGGTACAGGGGGCGGGCAGACCGGGGAGCTGTTTTTT. Protein sequence: CASSGTGGGQTGELFF. The chain employs TRBV12-3 or TRBV12-4 and TRBJ2-2; 9 positions agree with TRBD1. V was clipped by 5 bases and J by 5 bases; unmatched bases: 9. The CDR3 spans 16 residues.

This clonotype was picked up many times. The chain is built from TRBV5-1 and TRBJ2-1; D gene uncertain. The V end was cut by 3 bases, the J end by 0 bases, with 10 bases between. The CDR3 sequence is 15 residues long. Germline V gene lookup returns CDR1 SGHRS and CDR2 YFSETQ. The CDR3 region has the DNA TGCGCCAGCAGCTACCTAGAAAGCTCCTACAATGAGCAGTTCTTC. It yields the protein CASSYLESSYNEQFF.